This T cell receptor (beta chain) emerged from a study of T cells in Graves' hyperthyroidism and ophthalmopathy. TCR beta CDR3 region amplification was performed from RNA transcripts. HTBI primers were the set used in a first-round RT-PCR of the TCR CDR3. Each CDR3 protein is one row after TCRdb ran MiXCR on the multiplex PCR reads. The profile shows about 500,000 distinct CDR3 sequences, 46% of them singletons. Study conclusions and caveats: The model's output predicted ophthalmopathy at a median of roughly 6.9 months prior to onset. Most clonotypes that expanded in the thyroid above 0.001 also showed up in blood.

This clonotype was seen only a few times. Its matching antigen is unknown. The germline gives CDR1 SGHTA, CDR2 FQGNSA. This CDR3 has 13 amino acids. V was clipped by 7 bases and J by 8 bases, with 17 bases between them. Every diagnosis used clinical symptoms, serum thyroxine and TRAb, thyroid ultrasound and orbital computed tomography. The sequenced sample was peripheral blood or thyroid tissue (not recorded which). The rearrangement uses TRBV7-2 and TRBJ1-2; D is uncertain. This receptor was obtained from an adult woman with Graves' disease, either hyperthyroidism or ophthalmopathy (not recorded which). The CDR3 DNA reads TGTGCCAGCACTTTAGACAACGAGGGCGGCTACACCTTC. As protein: CASTLDNEGGYTF.